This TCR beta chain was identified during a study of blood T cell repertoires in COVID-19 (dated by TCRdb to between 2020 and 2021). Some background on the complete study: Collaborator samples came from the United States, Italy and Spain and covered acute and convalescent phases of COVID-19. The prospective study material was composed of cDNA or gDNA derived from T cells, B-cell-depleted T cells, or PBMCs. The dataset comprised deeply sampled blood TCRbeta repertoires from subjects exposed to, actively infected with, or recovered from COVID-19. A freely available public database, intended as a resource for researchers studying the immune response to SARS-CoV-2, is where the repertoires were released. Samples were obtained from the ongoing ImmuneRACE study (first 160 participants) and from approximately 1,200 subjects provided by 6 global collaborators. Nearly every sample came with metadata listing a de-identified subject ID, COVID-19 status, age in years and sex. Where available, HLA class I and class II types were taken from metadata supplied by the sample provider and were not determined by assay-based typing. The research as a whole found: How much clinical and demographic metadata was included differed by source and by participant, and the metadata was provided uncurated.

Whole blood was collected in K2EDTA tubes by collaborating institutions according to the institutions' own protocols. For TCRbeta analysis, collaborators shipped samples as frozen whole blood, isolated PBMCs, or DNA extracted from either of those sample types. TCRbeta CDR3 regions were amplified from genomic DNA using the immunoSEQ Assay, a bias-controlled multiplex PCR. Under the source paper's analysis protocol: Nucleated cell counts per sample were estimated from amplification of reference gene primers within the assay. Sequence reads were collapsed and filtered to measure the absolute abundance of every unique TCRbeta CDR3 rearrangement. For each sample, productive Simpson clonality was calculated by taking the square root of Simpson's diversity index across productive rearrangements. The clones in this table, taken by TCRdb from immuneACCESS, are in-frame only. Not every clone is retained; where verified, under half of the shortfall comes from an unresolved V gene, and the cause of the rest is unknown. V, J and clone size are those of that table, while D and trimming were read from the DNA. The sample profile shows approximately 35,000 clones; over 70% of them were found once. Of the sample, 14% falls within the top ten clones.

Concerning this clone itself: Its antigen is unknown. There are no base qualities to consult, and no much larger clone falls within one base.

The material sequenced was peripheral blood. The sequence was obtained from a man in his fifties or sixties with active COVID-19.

The nucleotides read TGTGCCAGCAGCTTAGCGCTAGGGGGTGAAGGGGATTACGAGCAGTACTTC. Its protein is CASSLALGGEGDYEQYF. Here the chain combines TRBV7-9 and TRBJ2-7; the D gene is possibly TRBD1, with 6 bases matching. From the cysteine up to the phenylalanine, the CDR3 has a length of 17 residues. Only the CDR3 region is kept as DNA, spanning 51 bases read in frame from base 1. CDR1 and CDR2, per the germline V gene (reference sequence), are SEHNR and FQNEAQ. V sheds 0 bases and J sheds 4 bases, leaving 19 bases between their ends.